This T cell receptor beta chain was sequenced during a study of cytomegalovirus exposure and HLA in healthy donors. Study results and limitations: Presence/absence analyses took donor sequencing depth as roughly uniform.

PCR was performed using 60 Vbeta and 13 Jbeta primers. Here immunoSEQ multiplex PCR was the method, and the copy in TCRdb shows in-frame clones only, minus some. This sample has roughly 150,000 clones, with 65% to 80% found just once. A few counts support this clone. Its target is unknown. This receptor was obtained from a male donor in good health and CMV-seronegative. The sequenced material came from PBMCs.

CDR3 loop: CATRQGAIREAFF. The CDR3 bases are TGTGCCACCAGACAGGGGGCGATCCGCGAAGCTTTCTTT. J is TRBJ1-1 and V is TRBV28, with 10 bases that match TRBD1. This CDR3 has 13 residues. Germline trimming cut 10 bases from V and 8 bases from J; bases unmatched to any gene: 10. The germline V gene encodes CDR1 MDHEN and CDR2 SYDVKM.